These 10 T cell receptor beta chains came from one sample sequenced in a study of technical replicates of blood from a handful of donors. This table comes from immunoSEQ multiplex PCR, and its TCRdb copy is limited to in-frame clones, with some not included. The sample holds about 76,000 clones, approximately 97% seen once. The sequencing input was T cells isolated from PBMCs. Receptor source: a human donor in good health.

The V call is TRBV5-6, the J call TRBJ2-1; D gene unclear. V lost 2 bases and J 6 bases, leaving 9 bases between the germline ends. The germline CDR1 and CDR2 sequences are SGHDT and YYEEEE. The length of the CDR3 is 13 residues. The CDR3 region has the DNA TGTGCCAGCAGCTTCCGTAGACTCAATGAGCAGTTCTTC. Translating it yields CASSFRRLNEQFF.

The V call is TRBV29-1, the J call TRBJ1-2; 11 bases agree with TRBD1. The V gene end was trimmed by 4 bases and the J gene end by 6 bases; junction bases not matched to a gene: 13. Germline CDR1 is SQVTM and CDR2 is ANQGSEA. The CDR3 loop spans 16 amino acids. The CDR3 loop reads CSVVGGPGTGGDGYTF. CDR3 DNA sequence: TGCAGCGTTGTGGGGGGACCGGGGACAGGGGGTGATGGCTACACCTTC. The full variable domain, rest sourced from reference TRBV29-1 and TRBJ1-2, is SAVISQKPSRDICQRGTSLTIQCQVDSQVTMMFWYRQQPGQSLTLIATANQGSEATYESGFVIDKFPISRPNLTFSTLTVSNMSPEDSSIYLCSVVGGPGTGGDGYTFGSGTRLTVV.

J is TRBJ2-2 and V is TRBV9, with D hard to call. The length of the CDR3 is 16 residues. CDR1 is SGDLS and CDR2 is YYNGEE in the germline V gene. V was shortened by 0 bases and J by 0 bases, with 9 bases between the two germline ends. The CDR3 DNA reads TGTGCCAGCAGCGTAGATCCCCCCTCGAACACCGGGGAGCTGTTTTTT. Protein sequence: CASSVDPPSNTGELFF.

The chain uses TRBV29-1 and TRBJ1-2; 8 nucleotides align to TRBD1. J gave up 4 bases and V 0 bases, and 1 base lay outside the gene matches. Germline V gives CDR1 SQVTM, CDR2 ANQGSEA. The CDR3 length is 13 residues. CDR3: CSVEDDRGYGYTF. The CDR3 nucleotides are TGCAGCGTTGAAGACGACAGGGGCTATGGCTACACCTTC.

The chain recombines TRBV5-1 with TRBJ2-7; 7 nucleotides line up with TRBD1. The CDR3 spans 15 residues. Losses at the gene ends were 8 bases for V and 2 bases for J; bases not matched to a gene: 13. Germline-derived CDR1 and CDR2 are SGHRS and YFSETQ. CDR3 region: CASKSSTGNAYEQYF. CDR3 DNA sequence: TGCGCCAGTAAGAGTTCGACAGGGAATGCCTACGAGCAGTACTTC.

This rearrangement joins TRBV6-5 to TRBJ2-3; D not certain. V lost 5 bases and J 6 bases, leaving 12 bases between the germline ends. There are 13 residues in the CDR3. Per the germline V gene, CDR1 is MNHEY and CDR2 is SVGAGI. Here the CDR3 reads CASSTPTGDTQYF. CDR3 nucleotides: TGTGCCAGCAGTACCCCTACGGGTGATACGCAGTATTTT.

The genes are TRBV6-1 and TRBJ1-4, with 7 nucleotides matching TRBD1. The V gene end was trimmed by 3 bases and the J gene end by 7 bases; junction bases not matched to a gene: 11. The CDR3 has 16 residues. Germline CDR1 reads MNHNS; CDR2 reads SASEGT. The CDR3 loop reads CASSDRTGGFSEKLFF. The CDR3 region has the DNA TGTGCCAGCAGTGATCGGACAGGCGGGTTTTCTGAAAAACTGTTTTTT.

This clone showed up just once. The CDR3 sequence: CASSETGNNYGYTF. The CDR3, as DNA: TGCGCCAGCAGTGAAACCGGGAACAACTATGGCTACACCTTC. V and J are TRBV10-2 and TRBJ1-2; no reliable D call. Looked up from germline, CDR1 is WSHSY and CDR2 is SAAADI. Trimming took 3 bases from V and 2 from J, leaving 10 bases between them. This CDR3 contains 14 residues.

The gene calls are TRBV7-9 and TRBJ1-1, with D perhaps TRBD1 (5 bases). The V end was cut by 0 bases, the J end by 6 bases, with 11 bases between. This CDR3 has 14 amino acids. Germline V CDR1 and CDR2: SEHNR, FQNEAQ (reference sequence). The CDR3 protein is CASSLAPLGAEAFF. The CDR3 nucleotides are TGTGCCAGCAGCTTAGCCCCTTTAGGGGCTGAAGCTTTCTTT.

The chain uses TRBV7-9 and TRBJ1-2; D possibly corresponds to TRBD1 (5 bases). Germline V gene data show CDR1 as SEHNR and CDR2 as FQNEAQ (reference sequence). Trimming removed 1 base at V and 3 bases at J, with 6 bases between. CDR3 length: 13 residues. The CDR3 sequence: CASSLVGDYGYTF. For the CDR3, the DNA is TGTGCCAGCAGCTTAGTAGGGGACTATGGCTACACCTTC.